This is a list of T cell receptor beta chains from one sample in a study of T cells in Graves' hyperthyroidism and ophthalmopathy. A single record per CDR3 protein comes from TCRdb applying MiXCR to the multiplex PCR reads. This table holds about 570,000 distinct CDR3 sequences, around 15% found once. Sample: blood. The receptor set was obtained from a woman between 40 and 55 years old with Graves' hyperthyroidism. Each CDR3 is given with its conserved first and last residue. A D gene is named only where the DNA matches it firmly. Part of the rows lack a size; the others show once, few, many or a class for expanded clones.

d_call,v_call,clone_size,j_call,cdr3_nt,cdr3_aa
-,TRBV5-1,-,TRBJ2-1,TGCGCCAGCAGCTTTGGGGACGTCTACAATGAGCAGTTCTTC,CASSFGDVYNEQFF
-,TRBV30,few,TRBJ1-1,TGTGCCTGGGAGAGGCACAGGGCTAAAAAGGGGACTGAAGCTTTCTTT,CAWERHRAKKGTEAFF
-,TRBV5-1,many,TRBJ1-4,TGCGCCAGCAGCTTGGGACACTCAACTAATGAAAAACTGTTTTTT,CASSLGHSTNEKLFF
TRBD2,TRBV6-1,few,TRBJ2-2,TGTGCCAGCACGACTAGCTGGATCACCGGGGAGCTGTTTTTT,CASTTSWITGELFF
TRBD2,TRBV24-1,many,TRBJ2-1,TGTGCCACCAGTGATCCCAGCGGGAGGGCCGGGGATGAGCAGTTCTTC,CATSDPSGRAGDEQFF
TRBD2,TRBV2,many,TRBJ2-5,TGTGCCAGCAGTGACGGGAGGAACCAAGAGACCCAGTACTTC,CASSDGRNQETQYF
-,TRBV15,-,TRBJ1-1,TGTGCCACCATCAGAGATAGGGGTGTGGGGGACACTGAAGCTTTCTTT,CATIRDRGVGDTEAFF
TRBD1,TRBV6-1,few,TRBJ1-6,TGTGCCAGCAGTGATGCCAGGGGGGGCAATTCACCCCTCCACTTT,CASSDARGGNSPLHF
-,TRBV5-1,many,TRBJ1-1,TGCGCCAGCAGCTTGGTACAGGCCAACACTGAAGCTTTCTTT,CASSLVQANTEAFF
TRBD1,TRBV10-3,many,TRBJ2-1,TGTGCCATCGGGGGCCGGGACAGCCACTACAATGAGCAGTTCTTC,CAIGGRDSHYNEQFF
-,TRBV7-8,many,TRBJ1-2,TGTGCCAGCAGCTTGGACAGCATTAACTATGGCTACACCTTC,CASSLDSINYGYTF
-,TRBV6-5,-,TRBJ1-1,TGTGCCAGCAGTTACGGAGACGGGACTGAAGCTTTCTTT,CASSYGDGTEAFF